This T cell receptor beta chain stems from a study of identical twins. The study, taken as a whole, reports: There was more out-of-frame TCR alpha sharing in monozygotic twins than models estimated.

This clonotype was recorded a few times. Its antigen is unknown. The junction does not match germline at one end; this may be a read error. Per germline, CDR1 SSHAT and CDR2 FNYEAQ (reference sequence). The CDR3 spans 16 residues. One entry per CDR3 protein, called by TCRdb with MiXCR from the 5' RACE reads. This repertoire shows hundreds of thousands of distinct CDR3 sequences, around 21% found once; its top ten account for approximately 4.3%. These data also formed part of another study, on T cells expressing NK-cell markers. That paper adds: Each TCR beta repertoire originated in sorted T cells that were CD3+CD56+NKG2C+, CD3+CD56+NKG2C- or CD3+CD56-NKG2C+. Where a few donors were concerned, these clonotypes also led the CD3+CD56-NKG2C+ fraction.

V usage is TRBV7-7 and J usage is TRBJ2-3, with D hard to call. The source material was PBMCs. The receptor comes from a young woman in good health. The CDR3 sequence is CASSLTPAGVQDTQYF. In DNA form, the CDR3 reads TGTGCTAGCAGCTTAACCCCGGCTGGAGTCCAGGATACGCAGTATTTT.